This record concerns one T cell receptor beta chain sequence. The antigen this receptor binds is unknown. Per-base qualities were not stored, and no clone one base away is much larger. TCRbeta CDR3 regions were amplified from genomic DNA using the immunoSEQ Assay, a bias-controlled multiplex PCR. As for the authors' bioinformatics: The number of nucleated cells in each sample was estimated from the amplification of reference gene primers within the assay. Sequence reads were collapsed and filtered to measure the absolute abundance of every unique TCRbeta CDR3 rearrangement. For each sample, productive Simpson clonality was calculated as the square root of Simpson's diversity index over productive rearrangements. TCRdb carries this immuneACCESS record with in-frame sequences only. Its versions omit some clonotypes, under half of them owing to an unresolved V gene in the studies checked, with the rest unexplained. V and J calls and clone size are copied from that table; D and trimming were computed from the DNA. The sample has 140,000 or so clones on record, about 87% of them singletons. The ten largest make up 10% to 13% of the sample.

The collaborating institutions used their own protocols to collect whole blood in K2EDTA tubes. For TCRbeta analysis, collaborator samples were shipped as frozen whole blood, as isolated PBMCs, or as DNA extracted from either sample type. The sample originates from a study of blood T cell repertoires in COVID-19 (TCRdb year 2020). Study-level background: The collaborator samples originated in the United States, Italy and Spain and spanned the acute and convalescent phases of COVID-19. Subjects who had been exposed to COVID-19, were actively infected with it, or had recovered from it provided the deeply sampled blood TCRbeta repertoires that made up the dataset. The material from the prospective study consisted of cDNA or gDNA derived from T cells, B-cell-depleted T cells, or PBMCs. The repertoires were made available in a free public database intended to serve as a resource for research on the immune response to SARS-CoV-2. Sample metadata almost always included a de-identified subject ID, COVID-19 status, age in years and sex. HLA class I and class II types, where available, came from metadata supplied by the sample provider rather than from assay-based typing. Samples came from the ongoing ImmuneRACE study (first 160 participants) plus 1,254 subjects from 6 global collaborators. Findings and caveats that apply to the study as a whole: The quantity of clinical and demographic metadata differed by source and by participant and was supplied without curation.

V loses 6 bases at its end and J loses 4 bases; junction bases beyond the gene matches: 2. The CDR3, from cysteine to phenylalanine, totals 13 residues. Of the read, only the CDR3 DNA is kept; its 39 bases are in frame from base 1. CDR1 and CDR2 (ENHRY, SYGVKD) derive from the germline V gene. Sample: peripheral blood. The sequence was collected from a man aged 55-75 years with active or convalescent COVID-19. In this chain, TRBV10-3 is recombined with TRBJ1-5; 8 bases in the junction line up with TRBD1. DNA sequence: TGTGCCATCAGAGGACAGGGAAATCAGCCCCAGCATTTT. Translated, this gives CAIRGQGNQPQHF.